Presented here are 15 T cell receptor beta chains from one specimen sequenced in a study of vaccination and CD4 T cells after COVID-19. An Oncomine TCR Beta short-read assay was used to sequence the DNA from cultured CD4+ T cells. Genomic DNA was isolated from cultured CD4+ T cells. TCRdb called the PCR reads again in MiXCR, with one record for every CDR3 protein. The table includes roughly 7,600 distinct CDR3 sequences, under 40% detected once. The sample's treatment: roughly ten-day PBMC culture with coronavirus spike peptide pools or control peptides (ViraFEST assay). Investigators obtained the unexposed donor's CD4+ T cells before the COVID-19 pandemic (2011-2018). Their target antigens are unknown. The sample consisted of CD4+ T cells from blood, cultured in vitro. Receptors were obtained from a human donor in good health.

CDR3 bases: TGCAGTGCGAGACCTTGGGCGGAAGGCTATGGCTACACCTTC. It yields the protein CSARPWAEGYGYTF. The V gene is TRBV20-1, the J gene TRBJ1-2; D unresolved. This CDR3 comprises 14 residues. Trimming stripped 6 bases from V and 4 bases from J, with 18 bases between. The germline CDR1 and CDR2 sequences are DFQATT and SNEGSKA (reference sequence).

V usage is TRBV28 and J usage is TRBJ2-7; 7 bases map to TRBD1. V was clipped by 4 bases and J by 0 bases; unmatched bases: 3. This CDR3 contains 14 residues. Germline CDR1 reads MDHEN; CDR2 reads SYDVKM. Here the CDR3 DNA reads TGTGCCAGCAGTTCGGGACAGAGCTCCTACGAGCAGTACTTC. Translated, it gives CASSSGQSSYEQYF.

The CDR3 sequence: CASSLNGQGHQPQHF. The CDR3 region has the DNA TGCGCCAGCAGCCTCAATGGACAGGGTCATCAGCCCCAGCATTTT. V usage is TRBV5-1 and J usage is TRBJ1-5, with TRBD1 matching over 8 bases. The CDR3 is made up of 15 amino acids. Germline V gives CDR1 SGHRS, CDR2 YFSETQ. V dropped 4 bases and J dropped 5; count of bases not matched to a gene: 8.

A few counts support this clonotype. The rearrangement joins TRBV29-1 to TRBJ2-3; no reliable D call. V was trimmed by 4 bases and J by 4 bases, leaving 9 bases between them. Looked up from germline, CDR1 is SQVTM and CDR2 is ANQGSEA. This CDR3 has 12 amino acids. CDR3 protein: CSVARHADTQYF. The CDR3 DNA sequence: TGCAGCGTTGCACGACATGCAGATACGCAGTATTTT.

The chain uses TRBV20-1 and TRBJ2-2; D not certain. Between the trimmed V and J ends, which lost 2 bases and 7 bases, there was a span of 8 bases. The germline CDR1 and CDR2 sequences are DFQATT and SNEGSKA (reference sequence). The CDR3 contains 12 residues. CDR3 DNA: TGCAGTGCTAGAATCGCAGACGGGGAGCTGTTTTTT. Translating it yields CSARIADGELFF.

The chain couples TRBV11-2 to TRBJ2-5; D is unresolved. The CDR3 loop spans 13 amino acids. Trimming removed 8 bases at V and 1 base at J, with 11 bases between. CDR1 SGHAT and CDR2 FQNNGV come from the germline V gene. CDR3 DNA: TGTGCCAGCTCTTCCATCTTCCAAGAGACCCAGTACTTC. This sequence encodes CASSSIFQETQYF.

CDR3 loop: CASSSYSGGSTDTQYF. As DNA, the CDR3 is TGCGCCAGCAGCTCATATTCGGGCGGTAGCACAGATACGCAGTATTTT. V is TRBV4-3 and J is TRBJ2-3; D is uncertain. Germline CDR1 is LGHNA and CDR2 is YSLEER. Between the trimmed V and J ends, which lost 5 bases and 0 bases, there was a span of 15 bases. The CDR3 spans 16 residues.

This chain joins TRBV4-3 and TRBJ1-5; 9 nucleotides match TRBD1. Trimming removed 0 bases from V and 5 bases from J; junction bases left unmatched: 8. The CDR3 is 17 amino acids. From germline, CDR1 is LGHNA and CDR2 YSLEER. CDR3 DNA: TGCGCCAGCAGCCAAGATTGGTTGACAGGGGGTTATCAGCCCCAGCATTTT. Protein product: CASSQDWLTGGYQPQHF.

Notes on this clonotype: The junction does not match germline at one end; this may be a read error. The rearrangement uses TRBV6-1 and TRBJ2-7; 10 bases line up with TRBD1. In germline, CDR1 is MNHNS, CDR2 SASEGT. This CDR3 comprises 14 residues. The CDR3: CASSAGQGPYERYF. The CDR3 DNA reads as TGTGCCAGCAGCGCGGGACAGGGGCCGTACGAGCGGTACTTC.

The chain recombines TRBV19 with TRBJ1-2; D is unresolved. V lost 5 bases, J lost 2 bases, and 9 bases lay in between. CDR1 and CDR2 (germline): LNHDA, SQIVND (reference sequence). This CDR3 region has 13 residues. The CDR3: CASSVGENYGYTF. In nucleotides, the CDR3 is TGTGCCAGTAGTGTCGGTGAGAACTATGGCTACACCTTC.

This chain uses TRBV6-1 with TRBJ2-3; possibly TRBD2 for D (7 bases). Germline values: CDR1 MNHNS, CDR2 SASEGT. V lost 10 bases to trimming and J lost 6 bases, with 14 bases between them. The CDR3 consists of 12 residues. CDR3 amino acids: CATKGGADTQYF. The CDR3 DNA reads as TGTGCCACCAAGGGGGGGGCCGATACGCAGTATTTT.

Only a few counts were recorded for this clonotype. This sequence joins TRBV6-5 and TRBJ2-7; D not certain. The CDR3 is 16 residues long. Per germline, CDR1 MNHEY and CDR2 SVGAGI. Trimming shortened V by 4 bases and J by 2 bases, and 18 bases separated the two germline ends. CDR3 in amino acids: CASSFQRDWVTYEQYF. As DNA, the CDR3 is TGTGCCAGCAGTTTCCAAAGGGATTGGGTCACCTACGAGCAGTACTTC.

The J gene is TRBJ1-3, the V gene TRBV7-9; D remains ambiguous. V lost 8 bases and J lost 0, with 11 bases in between. The germline V gene has CDR1 SEHNR and CDR2 FQNEAQ (reference sequence). The CDR3 runs 14 residues. In DNA form, the CDR3 reads TGTGCCAGCTCAGGACGGAGCTCTGGAAACACCATATATTTT. It specifies CASSGRSSGNTIYF.

This clonotype was seen only a few times. This chain links TRBV7-8 with TRBJ1-3, with D possibly TRBD1 on 6 matching bases. This CDR3 is 14 amino acids long. The germline CDR1 and CDR2 sequences are SGHVS and FQNEAQ. Between the trimmed V and J ends, which lost 1 base and 4 bases, there was a span of 8 bases. CDR3 amino acids: CASSLGRGGNTIYF. In DNA form, the CDR3 reads TGTGCCAGCAGCTTAGGCAGGGGCGGAAACACCATATATTTT.

This clonotype was seen a handful of times. The chain uses TRBV12-3 or TRBV12-4 and TRBJ2-2; D uncertain. This CDR3 region has 9 residues. V was pared by 8 bases and J by 10 bases, with 5 bases between. CDR3 residues: CASGKELFF. DNA of the CDR3: TGTGCCAGCGGAAAGGAGCTGTTTTTT.